The 2 T cell receptor beta chains presented below share a single source sample, sequenced in a study of T cells in narcolepsy. Here immunoSEQ multiplex PCR was the method, and the copy in TCRdb shows in-frame clones only, minus some. This table has under 35,000 clones, about 85% appearing once. The sample consisted of memory (CD45RA-) CD4+ T cells from blood. These receptors were obtained from a human donor in good health.

V and J are TRBV5-1 and TRBJ2-7; D uncertain. The CDR3 is 16 amino acids. V lost 3 bases and J 6 bases, leaving 22 bases between the germline ends. Germline-derived CDR1 and CDR2 are SGHRS and YFSETQ. CDR3 residues: CASSSHLPPSRGEQYF. For the CDR3, the DNA is TGCGCCAGCAGCTCGCACCTGCCCCCATCCAGAGGCGAGCAGTACTTC.

This chain joins TRBV7-8 and TRBJ2-2; 11 positions match TRBD2. V shed 3 bases and J 9 bases; nucleotides not matched to a gene: 9. Per the germline V gene, CDR1 is SGHVS and CDR2 is FQNEAQ. The CDR3 has 16 residues. CDR3 nucleotide sequence: TGTGCCAGCAGCTTCCCCGGGACTAGCGGACTCCGGGAGCTGTTTTTT. It encodes CASSFPGTSGLRELFF.